The 26 T cell receptor beta chains reported below all come from one sample, sequenced in a study of spatial heterogeneity in lung cancer. TCRdb independently ran MiXCR on the 5' RACE reads; one entry per CDR3 protein. The table lists tens of thousands of distinct CDR3 sequences, about 7% of them singletons. Time point given: sample taken at primary tumor resection. Whole RNA obtained from tumor, nontumor lung or frozen PBMC underwent sequencing without sorting. The material sequenced was PBMCs, taken at surgery. The receptors stem from a female donor with early-stage non-small cell lung cancer.

This clonotype has at least ten counts. The rearrangement uses TRBV5-4 and TRBJ1-2, with D unclear. Trimming removed 4 bases from V and 4 bases from J, with 11 bases in between. Germline lookup yields CDR1 SGHNT and CDR2 YYREEE (reference sequence). There are 13 residues in the CDR3. The CDR3 sequence: CASSPTSSYGYTF. The CDR3 coding sequence is TGTGCCAGCAGCCCCACGTCGTCCTATGGCTACACCTTC.

The table lists this clonotype with many counts. This chain joins TRBV7-2 and TRBJ2-3; no reliable D call. V lost 3 bases and J 5 bases, leaving 12 bases between the germline ends. Per germline, CDR1 SGHTA and CDR2 FQGNSA. CDR3 size: 14 residues. The CDR3 DNA sequence: TGTGCCAGCAGCTTTAGGAGCGTGGGAGATACGCAGTATTTT. Its translation is CASSFRSVGDTQYF.

This clonotype was seen at least ten times. The chain carries TRBV28 and TRBJ2-3; D call uncertain. V was trimmed by 4 bases and J by 0 bases, leaving 8 bases between them. Looked up from germline, CDR1 is MDHEN and CDR2 is SYDVKM. The CDR3 has 14 amino acids. The CDR3 loop reads CASSSPPSTDTQYF. CDR3 nucleotide sequence: TGTGCCAGCAGTTCCCCACCGAGCACAGATACGCAGTATTTT.

This sequence joins TRBV2 and TRBJ2-5; the D gene is possibly TRBD2 (7 bases). V was pared by 3 bases and J by 4 bases, with 15 bases between. Germline V gene sequence: CDR1 SNHLY, CDR2 FYNNEI. The CDR3 extends over 15 amino acids. CDR3 residues: CASSDTGGRGETQYF. The CDR3 nucleotides read TGTGCCAGCAGTGACACCGGGGGGCGAGGAGAGACCCAGTACTTC.

This clonotype was seen a single time. The rearrangement joins TRBV20-1 to TRBJ2-7; D could derive from TRBD1 or TRBD2 (6 bases each). The germline V and J ends were trimmed by 1 base and 5 bases, with 12 bases remaining between them. The CDR3 has 13 amino acids. Germline CDR1 DFQATT, CDR2 SNEGSKA (reference sequence). Here the CDR3 reads CSARAGARDEQYF. DNA of the CDR3: TGCAGTGCTAGAGCGGGGGCCCGAGACGAGCAGTACTTC.

The rearrangement joins TRBV11-2 to TRBJ2-3; TRBD2 agrees at 8 bases. The length of the CDR3 is 15 residues. V shed 3 bases and J 1 base; nucleotides not matched to a gene: 3. From germline, CDR1 is SGHAT and CDR2 FQNNGV. Written as DNA, the CDR3 is TGTGCCAGCAGCTTCTCGGGAGGGGGCACAGATACGCAGTATTTT. As protein: CASSFSGGGTDTQYF.

The table lists this clonotype with a few counts. The CDR3 loop is CASSPSTGTTEKLFF. The CDR3 DNA follows: TGTGCCAGTAGTCCAAGTACCGGGACAACGGAAAAACTGTTTTTT. The V call is TRBV19, the J call TRBJ1-4, with D perhaps TRBD1 (6 bases). CDR1 and CDR2 (germline): LNHDA, SQIVND (reference sequence). Trimming removed 5 bases from V and 8 bases from J, with 18 bases in between. The CDR3 extends over 15 amino acids.

This clonotype was detected many times. The chain links TRBV7-8 to TRBJ2-3; possible D gene TRBD2, 5 bases. Germline V CDR1 and CDR2: SGHVS, FQNEAQ. This CDR3 region has 16 residues. Trimming removed 1 base from V and 3 bases from J, with 14 bases in between. CDR3 DNA sequence: TGTGCCAGCAGCTTAGACTTGGAGGATGGGACAGATACGCAGTATTTT. Translated: CASSLDLEDGTDTQYF.

Comment on this clonotype: With a much larger clone just one base away, this may be a read error. The chain joins TRBV7-2 to TRBJ1-5; TRBD1 aligns across 8 bases. Losses at the gene ends were 2 bases for V and 3 bases for J; bases not matched to a gene: 3. CDR3 size: 15 residues. Germline CDR1 and CDR2: SGHTA and FQGNSA. CDR3 DNA sequence: TGTGCCAGCAGCTTAAGGGACAGGTACAATCAGCCCCAGCATTTT. This gives the protein CASSLRDRYNQPQHF.

There are many counts of this clonotype. The chain carries TRBV19 and TRBJ2-7, with TRBD1 identical over 7 bases. J gave up 2 bases and V 4 bases, and 8 bases lay outside the gene matches. The CDR3 is 15 amino acids. Germline-derived CDR1 and CDR2 are LNHDA and SQIVND (reference sequence). The CDR3 sequence is CASSTSGTDPYEQYF. The CDR3 coding sequence is TGTGCCAGTAGTACCTCCGGGACAGATCCCTACGAGCAGTACTTC. The full variable domain, rest sourced from reference TRBV19 and TRBJ2-7, is DGGITQSPKYLFRKEGQNVTLSCEQNLNHDAMYWYRQDPGQGLRLIYYSQIVNDFQKGDIAEGYSVSREKKESFPLTVTSAQKNPTAFYLCASSTSGTDPYEQYFGPGTRLTVT.

This clonotype was counted at least ten times. The chain carries TRBV20-1 and TRBJ1-6; weak D call: TRBD1 (6 bases). This CDR3 spans 18 amino acids. Trimming shortened V by 1 base and J by 3 bases, and 19 bases separated the two germline ends. Germline CDR1 DFQATT, CDR2 SNEGSKA (reference sequence). The CDR3 protein is CSARAVTGSTLYNSPLHF. For the CDR3, the DNA is TGCAGTGCTAGAGCCGTCACAGGGTCGACACTCTATAATTCACCCCTCCACTTT.

This clonotype was seen ten or more times. The chain uses TRBV24-1 and TRBJ2-5, with TRBD2 as a possible D gene (5 bases). Germline values: CDR1 KGHDR, CDR2 SFDVKD. Between the trimmed V and J ends, which lost 0 bases and 2 bases, there was a span of 12 bases. The CDR3 contains 16 residues. CDR3 loop: CATSDLLGSGQETQYF. CDR3 coding DNA: TGTGCCACCAGTGATTTGCTGGGGAGTGGGCAAGAGACCCAGTACTTC.

This clonotype was counted ten times or more. J is TRBJ2-5 and V is TRBV7-8; D possibly matches TRBD1 or TRBD2 (6 bases each). Germline V lookup: CDR1 SGHVS, CDR2 FQNEAQ. The CDR3 sequence is 14 residues long. Trimming cost V 3 bases and J 4 bases, with 12 bases left between them. The CDR3 nucleotides are TGTGCCAGCAGCTTTCCGGGGGCGGGAGAGACCCAGTACTTC. Protein sequence: CASSFPGAGETQYF.

In its sample, this clonotype was seen a few times. The chain joins TRBV20-1 to TRBJ1-2; D may be TRBD1 (5 bases). CDR1 and CDR2 (germline): DFQATT, SNEGSKA (reference sequence). Trimming stripped 0 bases from V and 2 bases from J, with 13 bases between. The CDR3 is made up of 15 amino acids. The CDR3 spells CSARESPGGNYGYTF. Written as DNA, the CDR3 is TGCAGTGCTAGAGAGAGCCCCGGGGGGAACTATGGCTACACCTTC.

This clonotype was observed at least ten times. This sequence joins TRBV20-1 and TRBJ1-2, with D possibly TRBD1 on 6 matching bases. V was shortened by 4 bases and J by 6 bases, with 12 bases between the two germline ends. This CDR3 comprises 12 residues. Germline V lookup: CDR1 DFQATT, CDR2 SNEGSKA (reference sequence). CDR3 nucleotide sequence: TGCAGTGCTACCGGACAGCCCGATGGCTACACCTTC. As protein: CSATGQPDGYTF.

This clonotype was detected ten times or more. The chain couples TRBV11-1 to TRBJ2-7; 9 nucleotides align to TRBD1. The CDR3 is 15 residues long. Trimming at V came to 5 bases and at J to 1 base, leaving 6 bases not matched to a gene. Germline values: CDR1 SGHAT, CDR2 FQDESV (reference sequence). The CDR3 DNA is TGTGCCAGCAGCAAAGGCGGGACAGGGTCCTACGAGCAGTACTTC. Translation: CASSKGGTGSYEQYF.

CDR3 coding DNA: TGTGCCAGCAGCTTAGTAAGCGGGGTCTTACAAGAGACCCAGTACTTC. Its translation: CASSLVSGVLQETQYF. The chain joins TRBV7-8 to TRBJ2-5; 7 bases map to TRBD2. J was trimmed by 2 bases and V by 1 base; bases with no gene match: 7. CDR3 length: 16 residues. From germline, CDR1 is SGHVS and CDR2 FQNEAQ.

This clonotype was seen ten or more times. The rearrangement joins TRBV5-4 to TRBJ2-7; no reliable D call. The length of the CDR3 is 13 residues. Germline V CDR1 and CDR2: SGHNT, YYREEE (reference sequence). The ends were cut back, 2 bases at V and 2 bases at J, with 8 bases in the middle. The CDR3: CASSFGVAYEQYF. DNA of the CDR3: TGTGCCAGCAGCTTTGGGGTAGCCTACGAGCAGTACTTC.

With respect to this clonotype: A much larger clone is a single base away; this may be a read error. The J gene is TRBJ1-2, the V gene TRBV3-1; TRBD1 matches 9 bases. Germline lookup yields CDR1 LGHDT and CDR2 YNNKEL (reference sequence). The CDR3 covers 14 residues. The CDR3 sequence is CTSSTGGEAYGYTF. CDR3 nucleotides: TGTACCAGCAGCACAGGGGGCGAGGCCTATGGCTACACCTTC.

This clonotype has at least ten counts. The J gene is TRBJ1-1, the V gene TRBV12-3 or TRBV12-4, with D possibly TRBD1 on 6 matching bases. The CDR3 is made up of 14 amino acids. The V and J ends lost 3 bases and 3 bases respectively, with 11 bases between them. In nucleotides, the CDR3 is TGTGCCAGCAGTTTCCAGGGGATGTACACTGAAGCTTTCTTT. Its protein product is CASSFQGMYTEAFF.

Ten or more counts support this clonotype. The rearrangement links TRBV7-8 to TRBJ2-7; unclear D gene. Trimming removed 1 base at V and 6 bases at J, with 7 bases between. CDR1 SGHVS and CDR2 FQNEAQ come from the germline V gene. The CDR3 has 12 residues. Here the CDR3 DNA reads TGTGCCAGCAGCTTAGTGTTGGCCGAGCAGTACTTC. Translated: CASSLVLAEQYF. Combining the CDR3 with reference TRBV7-8 and TRBJ2-7 gives the whole variable domain GAGVSQSPRYKVAKRGQDVALRCDPISGHVSLFWYQQALGQGPEFLTYFQNEAQLDKSGLPSDRFFAERPEGSVSTLKIQRTQQEDSAVYLCASSLVLAEQYFGPGTRLTVT.

The chain is built from TRBV2 and TRBJ2-3, with TRBD2 matching 11 bases. The CDR3 covers 14 residues. Germline lookup yields CDR1 SNHLY and CDR2 FYNNEI. V lost 7 bases, J lost 5 bases, and 5 bases stayed unmatched. The CDR3 loop is CASIAGGQEDTQYF. CDR3 DNA: TGTGCCAGCATAGCGGGGGGGCAAGAAGATACGCAGTATTTT.

This clonotype was seen more than once but under ten times. The chain employs TRBV7-9 and TRBJ2-7; D perhaps matches TRBD1 (5 bases). CDR1 and CDR2 (germline): SEHNR, FQNEAQ (reference sequence). CDR3 length: 12 amino acids. V was trimmed by 4 bases and J by 3 bases, leaving 7 bases between them. CDR3 region: CASSSGHYEQYF. For the CDR3, the DNA is TGTGCCAGCAGCTCCGGACACTACGAGCAGTACTTC.

The rearrangement uses TRBV15 and TRBJ2-4; TRBD1 agrees at 11 bases. Trimming took 4 bases from V and 1 from J; bases not matched to a gene: 9. CDR3 length: 18 residues. Looked up from germline, CDR1 is LNHNV and CDR2 is YYDKDF (reference sequence). The CDR3: CATSNRDRGKGAKNIQYF. Written as DNA, the CDR3 is TGTGCCACCAGCAACCGGGACAGGGGGAAGGGTGCCAAAAACATTCAGTACTTC.

Notes on this clonotype: A much larger clone lies a single base off, so this may be a read error. The gene calls are TRBV5-1 and TRBJ2-3; tentatively, D is TRBD2 (5 bases). The V and J ends lost 6 bases and 0 bases respectively, with 11 bases between them. The CDR3 has 14 amino acids. Germline-derived CDR1 and CDR2 are SGHRS and YFSETQ. The CDR3 DNA follows: TGCGCCAGCATAAGCGGATGGAGCACAGATACGCAGTATTTT. It translates to CASISGWSTDTQYF.

This clonotype was found many times. This chain uses TRBV5-1 with TRBJ2-7, with 9 nucleotides matching TRBD1. J gave up 1 base and V 3 bases, and 5 bases lay outside the gene matches. CDR3 length: 15 amino acids. CDR1 and CDR2 (germline): SGHRS, YFSETQ. CDR3 loop: CASSSTGGRSYEQYF. In DNA, the CDR3 is TGCGCCAGCAGCTCAACAGGGGGCCGTTCCTACGAGCAGTACTTC. Combining the CDR3 with reference TRBV5-1 and TRBJ2-7 gives the whole variable domain KAGVTQTPRYLIKTRGQQVTLSCSPISGHRSVSWYQQTPGQGLQFLFEYFSETQRNKGNFPGRFSGRQFSNSRSEMNVSTLELGDSALYLCASSSTGGRSYEQYFGPGTRLTVT.